The next 5 T cell receptor beta chains were all read from a single sample in a study of cytomegalovirus exposure and HLA in healthy donors. This PCR relied on a set of 60 Vbeta primers and 13 Jbeta primers. Profiling relied on immunoSEQ multiplex PCR, and the TCRdb table lists in-frame clones only, not all of them. The data contain approximately 160,000 clones, 60% to 80% of them seen just once; the ten biggest clones take up around 2.8%. The specimen was PBMCs. All receptors derive from a middle-aged woman in good health and CMV-seropositive.

V usage is TRBV5-1 and J usage is TRBJ2-1, with TRBD2 matching over 10 bases. Germline V gene lookup returns CDR1 SGHRS and CDR2 YFSETQ. J was trimmed by 0 bases and V by 3 bases; bases with no gene match: 9. This CDR3 has 18 amino acids. CDR3 DNA sequence: TGCGCCAGCAGCTCCTTAGCGGGAGGAGCCAGCTCCTACAATGAGCAGTTCTTC. This translates into CASSSLAGGASSYNEQFF.

DNA for the CDR3: TGTGCCAGCAGCTTACTGGCGGGGGGTCGGACAGATACGCAGTATTTT. This gives the protein CASSLLAGGRTDTQYF. The J gene is TRBJ2-3, the V gene TRBV7-2; 8 bases align to TRBD2. Per the germline V gene, CDR1 is SGHTA and CDR2 is FQGNSA. CDR3 length equals 16 residues. Germline trimming cut 2 bases from V and 3 bases from J; bases unmatched to any gene: 7.

The chain links TRBV28 to TRBJ1-6; no definite D call. CDR3 size: 14 residues. V lost 5 bases and J 5 bases, leaving 10 bases between the germline ends. CDR1 is MDHEN and CDR2 is SYDVKM in the germline V gene. The chain's CDR3 is CASSPTRDNSPLHF. Written as DNA, the CDR3 is TGTGCCAGCAGTCCCACACGGGATAATTCACCCCTCCACTTT. Full variable domain (missing parts from reference TRBV28 and TRBJ1-6): DVKVTQSSRYLVKRTGEKVFLECVQDMDHENMFWYRQDPGLGLRLIYFSYDVKMKEKGDIPEGYSVSREKKERFSLILESASTNQTSMYLCASSPTRDNSPLHFGNGTRLTVT.

The gene calls are TRBV28 and TRBJ2-2; D unclear. The V end was cut by 6 bases, the J end by 1 base, with 9 bases between. CDR3 length: 14 residues. The germline V gene has CDR1 MDHEN and CDR2 SYDVKM. The CDR3 bases are TGTGCCAGCAGCCGTCCGGGGAACACCGGGGAGCTGTTTTTT. The encoded protein is CASSRPGNTGELFF.

This clone has a single count. One end of the junction does not line up with germline, which may come from a read error. The V call is TRBV5-1, the J call TRBJ2-1; 8 bases agree with TRBD2. This CDR3 has 13 residues. Germline V gives CDR1 SGHRS, CDR2 YFSETQ. The CDR3 sequence is CASSPGGGAEQLF. In DNA, the CDR3 is TGCGCCAGCAGTCCCGGGGGGGGCGCTGAGCAGCTCTTC.